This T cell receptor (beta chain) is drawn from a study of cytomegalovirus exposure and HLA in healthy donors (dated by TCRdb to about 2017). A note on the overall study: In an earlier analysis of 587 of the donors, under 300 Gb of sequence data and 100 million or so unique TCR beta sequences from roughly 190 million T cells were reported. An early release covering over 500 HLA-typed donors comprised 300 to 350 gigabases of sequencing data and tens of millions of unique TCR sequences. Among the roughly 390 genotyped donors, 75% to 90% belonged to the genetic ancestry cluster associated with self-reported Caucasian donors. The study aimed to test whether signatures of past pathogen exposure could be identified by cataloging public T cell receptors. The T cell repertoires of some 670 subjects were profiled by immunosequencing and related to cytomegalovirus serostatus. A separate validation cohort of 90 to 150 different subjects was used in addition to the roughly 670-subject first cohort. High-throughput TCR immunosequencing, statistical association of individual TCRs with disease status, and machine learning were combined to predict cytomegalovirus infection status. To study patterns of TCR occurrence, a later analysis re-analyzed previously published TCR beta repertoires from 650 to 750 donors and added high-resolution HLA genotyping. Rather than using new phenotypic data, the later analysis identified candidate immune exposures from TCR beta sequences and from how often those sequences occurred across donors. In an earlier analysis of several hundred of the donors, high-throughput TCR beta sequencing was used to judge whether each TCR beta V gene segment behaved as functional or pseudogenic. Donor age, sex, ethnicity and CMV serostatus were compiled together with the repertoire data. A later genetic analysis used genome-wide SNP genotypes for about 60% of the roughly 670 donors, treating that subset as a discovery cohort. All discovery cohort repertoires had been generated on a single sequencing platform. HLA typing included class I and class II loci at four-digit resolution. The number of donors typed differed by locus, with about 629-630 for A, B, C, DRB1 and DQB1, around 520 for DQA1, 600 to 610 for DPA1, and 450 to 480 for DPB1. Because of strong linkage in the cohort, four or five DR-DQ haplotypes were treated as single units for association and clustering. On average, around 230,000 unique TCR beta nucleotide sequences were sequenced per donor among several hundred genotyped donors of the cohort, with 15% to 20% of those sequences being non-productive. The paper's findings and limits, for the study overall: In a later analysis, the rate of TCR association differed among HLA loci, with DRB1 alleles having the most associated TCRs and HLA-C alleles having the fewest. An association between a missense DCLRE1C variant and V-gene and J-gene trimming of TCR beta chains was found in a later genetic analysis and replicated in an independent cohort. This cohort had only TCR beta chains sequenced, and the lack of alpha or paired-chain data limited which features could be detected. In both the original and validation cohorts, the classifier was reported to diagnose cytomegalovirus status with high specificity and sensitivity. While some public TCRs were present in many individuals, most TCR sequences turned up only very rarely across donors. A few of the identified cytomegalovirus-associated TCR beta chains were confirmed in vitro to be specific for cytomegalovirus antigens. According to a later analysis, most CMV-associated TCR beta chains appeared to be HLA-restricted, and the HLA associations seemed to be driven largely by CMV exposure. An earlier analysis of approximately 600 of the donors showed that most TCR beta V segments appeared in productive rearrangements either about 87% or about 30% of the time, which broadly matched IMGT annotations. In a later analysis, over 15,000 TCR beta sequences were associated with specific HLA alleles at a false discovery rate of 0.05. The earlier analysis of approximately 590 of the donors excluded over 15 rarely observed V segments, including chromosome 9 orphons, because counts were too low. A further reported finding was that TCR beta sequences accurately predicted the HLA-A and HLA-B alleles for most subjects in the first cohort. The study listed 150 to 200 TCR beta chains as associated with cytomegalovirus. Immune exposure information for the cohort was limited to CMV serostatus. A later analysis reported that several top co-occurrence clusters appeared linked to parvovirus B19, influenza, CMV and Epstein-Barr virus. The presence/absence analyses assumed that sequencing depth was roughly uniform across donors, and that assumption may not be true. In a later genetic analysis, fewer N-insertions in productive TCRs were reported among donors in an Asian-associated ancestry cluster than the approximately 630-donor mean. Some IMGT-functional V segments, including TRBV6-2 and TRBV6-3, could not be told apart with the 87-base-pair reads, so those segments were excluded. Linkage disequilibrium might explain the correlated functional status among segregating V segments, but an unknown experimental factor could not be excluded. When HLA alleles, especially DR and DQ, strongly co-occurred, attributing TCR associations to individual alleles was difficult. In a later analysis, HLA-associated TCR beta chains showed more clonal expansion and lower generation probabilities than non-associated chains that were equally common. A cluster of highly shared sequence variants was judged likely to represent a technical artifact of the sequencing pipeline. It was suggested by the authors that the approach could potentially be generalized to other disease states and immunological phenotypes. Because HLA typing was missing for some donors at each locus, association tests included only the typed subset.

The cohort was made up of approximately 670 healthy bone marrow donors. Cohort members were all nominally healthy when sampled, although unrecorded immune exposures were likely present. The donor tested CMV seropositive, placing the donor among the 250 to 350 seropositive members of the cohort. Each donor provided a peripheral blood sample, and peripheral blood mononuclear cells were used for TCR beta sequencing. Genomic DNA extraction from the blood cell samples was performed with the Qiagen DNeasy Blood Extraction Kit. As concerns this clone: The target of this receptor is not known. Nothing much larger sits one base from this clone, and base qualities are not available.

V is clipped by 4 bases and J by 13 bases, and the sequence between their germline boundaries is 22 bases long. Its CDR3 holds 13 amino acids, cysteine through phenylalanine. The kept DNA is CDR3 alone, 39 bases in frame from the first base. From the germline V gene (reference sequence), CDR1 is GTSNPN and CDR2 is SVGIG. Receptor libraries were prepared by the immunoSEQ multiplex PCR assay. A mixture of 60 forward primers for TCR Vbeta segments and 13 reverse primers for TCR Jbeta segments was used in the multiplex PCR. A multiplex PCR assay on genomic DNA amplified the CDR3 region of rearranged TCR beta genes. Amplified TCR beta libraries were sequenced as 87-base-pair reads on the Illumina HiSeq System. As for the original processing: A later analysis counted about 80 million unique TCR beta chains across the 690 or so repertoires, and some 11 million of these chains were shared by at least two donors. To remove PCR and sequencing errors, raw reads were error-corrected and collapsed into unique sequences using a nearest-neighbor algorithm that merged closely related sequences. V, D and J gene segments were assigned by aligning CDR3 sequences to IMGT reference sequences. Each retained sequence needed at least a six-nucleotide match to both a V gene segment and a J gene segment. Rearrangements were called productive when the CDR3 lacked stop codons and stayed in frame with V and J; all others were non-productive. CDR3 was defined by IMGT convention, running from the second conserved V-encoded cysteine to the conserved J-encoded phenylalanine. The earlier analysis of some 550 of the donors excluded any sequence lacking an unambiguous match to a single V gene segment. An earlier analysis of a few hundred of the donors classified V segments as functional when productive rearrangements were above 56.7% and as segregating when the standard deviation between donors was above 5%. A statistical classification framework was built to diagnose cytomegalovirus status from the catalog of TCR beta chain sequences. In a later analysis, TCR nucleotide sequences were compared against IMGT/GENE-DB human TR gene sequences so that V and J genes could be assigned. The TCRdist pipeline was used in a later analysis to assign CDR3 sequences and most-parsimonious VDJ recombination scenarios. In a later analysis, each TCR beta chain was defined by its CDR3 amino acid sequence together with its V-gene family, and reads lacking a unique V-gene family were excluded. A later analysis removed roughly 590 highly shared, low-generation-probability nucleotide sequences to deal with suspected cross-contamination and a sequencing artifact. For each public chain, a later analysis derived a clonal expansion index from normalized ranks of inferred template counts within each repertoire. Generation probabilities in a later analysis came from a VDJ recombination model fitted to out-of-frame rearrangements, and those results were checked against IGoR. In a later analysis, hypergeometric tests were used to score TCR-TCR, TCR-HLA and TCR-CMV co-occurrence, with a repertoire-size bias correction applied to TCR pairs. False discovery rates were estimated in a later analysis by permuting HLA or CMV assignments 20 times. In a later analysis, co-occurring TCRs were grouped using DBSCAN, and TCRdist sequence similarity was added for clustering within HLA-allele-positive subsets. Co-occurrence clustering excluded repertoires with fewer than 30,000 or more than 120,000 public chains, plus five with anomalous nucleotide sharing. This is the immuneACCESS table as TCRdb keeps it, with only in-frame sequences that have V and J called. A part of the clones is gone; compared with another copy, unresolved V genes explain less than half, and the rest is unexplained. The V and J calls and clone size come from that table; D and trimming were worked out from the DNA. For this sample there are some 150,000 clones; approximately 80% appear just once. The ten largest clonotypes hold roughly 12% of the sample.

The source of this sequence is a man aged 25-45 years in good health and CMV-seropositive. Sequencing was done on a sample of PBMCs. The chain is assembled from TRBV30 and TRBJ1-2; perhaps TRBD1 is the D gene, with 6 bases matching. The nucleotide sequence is TGTGCCTGGACCCCGTCGGTGACAGGCGCCCTCACCTTC. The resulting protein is CAWTPSVTGALTF.